The clone carrying this T cell receptor beta chain was picked up many times. Its antigen is not identified. Germline CDR1 is MDHEN and CDR2 is SYDVKM. V dropped 7 bases and J dropped 1 base, with 4 bases sitting between them. The CDR3 is 11 amino acids. Amplified regions were TCR beta CDR3 sequences from RNA transcripts. A first-round RT-PCR of the TCR CDR3 used the HTBI primer set. TCRdb passed the multiplex PCR reads through MiXCR, listing each CDR3 protein once. The repertoire holds roughly 740,000 distinct CDR3 sequences, about 17% seen once, with around 8.1% in the top ten. These data come from a study of T cells in Graves' hyperthyroidism and ophthalmopathy. Overall study findings and caveats: Model-based prediction identified ophthalmopathy a median 6.5 months prior to its onset.

The chain combines TRBV28 with TRBJ1-1; D ambiguous. The sequence came from a young man with Graves' hyperthyroidism. The sample consisted of blood. As DNA, the CDR3 is TGTGCCAGCATCGAGAACACTGAAGCTTTCTTT. This gives the protein CASIENTEAFF.